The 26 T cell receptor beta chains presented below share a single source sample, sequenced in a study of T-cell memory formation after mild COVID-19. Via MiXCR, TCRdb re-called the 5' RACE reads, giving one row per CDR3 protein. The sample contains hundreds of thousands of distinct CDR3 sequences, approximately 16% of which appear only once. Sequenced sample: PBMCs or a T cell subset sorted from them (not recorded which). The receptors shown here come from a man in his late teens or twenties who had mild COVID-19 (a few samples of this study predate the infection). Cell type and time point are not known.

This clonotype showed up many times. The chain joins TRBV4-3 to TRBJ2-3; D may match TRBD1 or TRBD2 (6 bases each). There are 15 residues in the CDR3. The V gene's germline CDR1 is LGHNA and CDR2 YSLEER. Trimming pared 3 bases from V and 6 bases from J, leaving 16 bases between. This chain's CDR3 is CASSHQQGGYDTQYF. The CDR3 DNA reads TGCGCCAGCAGCCACCAACAGGGAGGTTACGATACGCAGTATTTT.

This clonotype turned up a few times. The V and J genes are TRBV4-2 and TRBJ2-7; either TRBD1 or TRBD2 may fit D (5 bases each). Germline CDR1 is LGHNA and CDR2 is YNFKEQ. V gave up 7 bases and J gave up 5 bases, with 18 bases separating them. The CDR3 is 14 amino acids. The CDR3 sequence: CASTGTSASNEQYF. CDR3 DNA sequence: TGTGCCAGCACAGGGACCAGCGCCAGTAACGAGCAGTACTTC.

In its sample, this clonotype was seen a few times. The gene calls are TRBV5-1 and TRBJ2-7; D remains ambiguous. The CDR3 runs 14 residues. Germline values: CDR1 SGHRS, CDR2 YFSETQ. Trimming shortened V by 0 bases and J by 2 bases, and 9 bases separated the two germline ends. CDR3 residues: CASSLGVATYEQYV. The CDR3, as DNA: TGCGCCAGCAGCTTGGGAGTCGCGACCTACGAGCAGTACGTC.

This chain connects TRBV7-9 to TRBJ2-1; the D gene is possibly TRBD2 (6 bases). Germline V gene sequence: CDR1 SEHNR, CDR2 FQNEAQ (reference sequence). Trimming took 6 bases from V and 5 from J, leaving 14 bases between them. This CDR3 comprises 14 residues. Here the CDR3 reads CASSWRGWNNEQFF. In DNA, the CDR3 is TGTGCCAGCAGTTGGCGGGGCTGGAACAATGAGCAGTTCTTC.

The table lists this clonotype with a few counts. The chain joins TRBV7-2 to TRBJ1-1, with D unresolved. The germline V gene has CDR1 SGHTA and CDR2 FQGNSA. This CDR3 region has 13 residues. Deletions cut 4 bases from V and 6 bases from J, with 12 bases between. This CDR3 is CASSSVGFPEAFF. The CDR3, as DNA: TGTGCCAGCAGCTCAGTAGGGTTCCCTGAAGCTTTCTTT.

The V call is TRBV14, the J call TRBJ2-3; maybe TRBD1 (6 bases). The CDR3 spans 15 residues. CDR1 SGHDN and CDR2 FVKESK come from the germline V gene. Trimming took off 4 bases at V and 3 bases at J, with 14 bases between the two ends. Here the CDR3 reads CASSPWTGTTDTQYF. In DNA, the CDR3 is TGTGCCAGCAGCCCGTGGACCGGGACAACAGATACGCAGTATTTT. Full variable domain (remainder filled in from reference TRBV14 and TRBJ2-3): EAGVTQFPSHSVIEKGQTVTLRCDPISGHDNLYWYRRVMGKEIKFLLHFVKESKQDESGMPNNRFLAERTGGTYSTLKVQPAELEDSGVYFCASSPWTGTTDTQYFGPGTRLTVL.

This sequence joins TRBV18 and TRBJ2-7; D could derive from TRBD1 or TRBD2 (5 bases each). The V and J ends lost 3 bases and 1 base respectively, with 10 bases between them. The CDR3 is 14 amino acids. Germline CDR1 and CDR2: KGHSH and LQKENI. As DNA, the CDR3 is TGTGCCAGCTCACCGGGGACCTTTTCCTACGAGCAGTACGTC. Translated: CASSPGTFSYEQYV.

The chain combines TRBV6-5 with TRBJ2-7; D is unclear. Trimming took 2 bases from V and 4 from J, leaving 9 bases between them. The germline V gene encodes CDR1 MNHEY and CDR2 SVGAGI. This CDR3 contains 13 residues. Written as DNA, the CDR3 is TGTGCCAGCAGTTACCTACCCGGGTACGAGCAGTACGTC. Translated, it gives CASSYLPGYEQYV.

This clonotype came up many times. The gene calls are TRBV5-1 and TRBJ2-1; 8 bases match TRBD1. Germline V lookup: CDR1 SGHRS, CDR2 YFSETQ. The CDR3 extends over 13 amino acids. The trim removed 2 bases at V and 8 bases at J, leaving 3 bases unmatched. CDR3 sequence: CASSFRGLDEQFF. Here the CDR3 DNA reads TGCGCCAGCAGCTTCAGGGGGCTCGATGAGCAGTTCTTC.

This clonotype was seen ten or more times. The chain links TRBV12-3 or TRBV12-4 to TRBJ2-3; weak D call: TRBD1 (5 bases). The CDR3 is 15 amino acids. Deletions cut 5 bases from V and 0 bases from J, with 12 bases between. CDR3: CASSTPGSSTDTQYF. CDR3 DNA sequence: TGTGCCAGCAGTACCCCAGGGTCTAGCACAGATACGCAGTATTTT.

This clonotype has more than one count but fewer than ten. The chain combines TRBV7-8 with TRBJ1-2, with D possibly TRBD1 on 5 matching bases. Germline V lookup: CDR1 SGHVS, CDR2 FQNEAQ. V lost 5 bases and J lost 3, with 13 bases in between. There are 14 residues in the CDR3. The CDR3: CASSPQDGYYGYTF. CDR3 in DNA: TGTGCCAGCAGCCCACAGGACGGTTACTATGGCTACACCTTC. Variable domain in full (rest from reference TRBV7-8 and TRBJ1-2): GAGVSQSPRYKVAKRGQDVALRCDPISGHVSLFWYQQALGQGPEFLTYFQNEAQLDKSGLPSDRFFAERPEGSVSTLKIQRTQQEDSAVYLCASSPQDGYYGYTFGSGTRLTVV.

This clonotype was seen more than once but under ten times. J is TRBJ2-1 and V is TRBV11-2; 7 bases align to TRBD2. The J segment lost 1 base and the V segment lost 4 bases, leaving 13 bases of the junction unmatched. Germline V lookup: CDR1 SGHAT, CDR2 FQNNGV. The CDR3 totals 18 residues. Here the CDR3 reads CASSSAGVGAGSYNEQFF. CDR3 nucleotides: TGTGCCAGCAGCTCCGCCGGGGTAGGAGCGGGGTCCTACAATGAGCAGTTCTTC. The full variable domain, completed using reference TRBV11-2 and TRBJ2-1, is EAGVAQSPRYKIIEKRQSVAFWCNPISGHATLYWYQQILGQGPKLLIQFQNNGVVDDSQLPKDRFSAERLKGVDSTLKIQPAKLEDSAVYLCASSSAGVGAGSYNEQFFGPGTRLTVL.

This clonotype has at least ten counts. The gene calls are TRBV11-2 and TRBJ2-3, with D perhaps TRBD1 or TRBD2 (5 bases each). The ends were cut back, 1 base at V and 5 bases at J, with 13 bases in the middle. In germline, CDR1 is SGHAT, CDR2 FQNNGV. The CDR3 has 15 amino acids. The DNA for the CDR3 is TGTGCCAGCAGCTTAGGTCTTGGGGGACGAGATACGCAGTATTTT. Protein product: CASSLGLGGRDTQYF.

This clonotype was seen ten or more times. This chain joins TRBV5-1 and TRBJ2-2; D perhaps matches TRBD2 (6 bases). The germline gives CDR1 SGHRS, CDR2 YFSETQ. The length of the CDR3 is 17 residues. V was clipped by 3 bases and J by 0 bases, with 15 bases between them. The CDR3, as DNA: TGCGCCAGCAGCTACCTAGCGCCTACCGCGAACACCGGGGAGCTGTTTTTT. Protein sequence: CASSYLAPTANTGELFF.

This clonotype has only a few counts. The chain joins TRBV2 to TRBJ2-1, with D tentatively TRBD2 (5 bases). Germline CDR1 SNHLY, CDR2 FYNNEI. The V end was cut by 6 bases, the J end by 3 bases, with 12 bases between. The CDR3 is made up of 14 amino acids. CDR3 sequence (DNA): TGTGCCAGCAGGTCTCCAGCGGACTACAATGAGCAGTTCTTC. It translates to CASRSPADYNEQFF.

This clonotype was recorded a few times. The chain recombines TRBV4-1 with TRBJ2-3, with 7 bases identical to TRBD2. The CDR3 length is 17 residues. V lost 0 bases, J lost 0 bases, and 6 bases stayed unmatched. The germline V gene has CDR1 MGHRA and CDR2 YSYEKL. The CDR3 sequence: CASSQDPGGTSTDTQYF. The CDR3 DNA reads TGCGCCAGCAGCCAAGATCCCGGGGGGACTAGCACAGATACGCAGTATTTT.

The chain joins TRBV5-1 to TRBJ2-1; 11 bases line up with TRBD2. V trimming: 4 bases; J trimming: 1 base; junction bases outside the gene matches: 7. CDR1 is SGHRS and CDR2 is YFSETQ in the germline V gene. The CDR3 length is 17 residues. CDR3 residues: CASSLPLAGGSYNEQFF. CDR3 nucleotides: TGCGCCAGCAGCCTGCCGCTAGCGGGGGGTTCCTACAATGAGCAGTTCTTC.

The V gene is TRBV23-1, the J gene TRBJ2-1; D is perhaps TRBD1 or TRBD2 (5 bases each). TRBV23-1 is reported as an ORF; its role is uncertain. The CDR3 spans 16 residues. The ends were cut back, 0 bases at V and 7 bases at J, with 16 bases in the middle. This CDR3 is CASSQSSREIKNEQFF. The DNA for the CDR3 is TGCGCCAGCAGTCAATCGAGCAGGGAGATAAAAAATGAGCAGTTCTTC.

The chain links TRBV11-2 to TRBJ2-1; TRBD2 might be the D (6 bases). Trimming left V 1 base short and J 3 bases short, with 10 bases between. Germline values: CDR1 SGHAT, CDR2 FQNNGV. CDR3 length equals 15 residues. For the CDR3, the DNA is TGTGCCAGCAGCTTAGCGGGCGGGGACTACAATGAGCAGTTCTTC. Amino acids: CASSLAGGDYNEQFF.

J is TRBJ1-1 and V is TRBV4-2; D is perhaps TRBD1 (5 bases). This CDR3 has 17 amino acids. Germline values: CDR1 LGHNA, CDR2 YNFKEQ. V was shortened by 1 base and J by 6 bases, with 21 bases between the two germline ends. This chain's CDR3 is CASSQGGGGRRKAEAFF. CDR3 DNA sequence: TGTGCCAGCAGCCAAGGGGGTGGGGGTCGGCGTAAGGCTGAAGCTTTCTTT.

CDR3 sequence: CASSPPRGSPPNEKLFF. CDR3 bases: TGTGCCAGCAGCCCTCCCAGGGGCAGTCCTCCTAATGAAAAACTGTTTTTT. The J gene is TRBJ1-4, the V gene TRBV28, with D perhaps TRBD1 (6 bases). The CDR3 extends over 17 amino acids. The V end was cut by 6 bases, the J end by 3 bases, with 20 bases between. Germline-derived CDR1 and CDR2 are MDHEN and SYDVKM.

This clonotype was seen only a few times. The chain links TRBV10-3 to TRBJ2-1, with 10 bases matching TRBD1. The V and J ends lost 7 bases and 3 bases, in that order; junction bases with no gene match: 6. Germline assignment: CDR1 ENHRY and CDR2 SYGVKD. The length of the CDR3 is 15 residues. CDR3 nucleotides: TGTGCCATCATGGGGACAGGGGATCGCTACAATGAGCAGTTCTTC. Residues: CAIMGTGDRYNEQFF.

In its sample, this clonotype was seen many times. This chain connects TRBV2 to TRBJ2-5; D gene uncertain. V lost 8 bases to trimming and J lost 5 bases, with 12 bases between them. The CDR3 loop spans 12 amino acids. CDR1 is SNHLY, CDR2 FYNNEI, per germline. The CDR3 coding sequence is TGTGCCAGCGGGCCCAGCTGGGAGACCCAGTACTTC. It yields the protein CASGPSWETQYF.

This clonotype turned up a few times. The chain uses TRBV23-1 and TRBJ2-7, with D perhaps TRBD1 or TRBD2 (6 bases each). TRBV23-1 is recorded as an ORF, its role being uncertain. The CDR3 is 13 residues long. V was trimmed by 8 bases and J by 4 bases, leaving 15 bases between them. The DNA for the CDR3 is TGCGCCAGCCTGACAGGAGGGAGATACGAGCAGTACGTC. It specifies CASLTGGRYEQYV.

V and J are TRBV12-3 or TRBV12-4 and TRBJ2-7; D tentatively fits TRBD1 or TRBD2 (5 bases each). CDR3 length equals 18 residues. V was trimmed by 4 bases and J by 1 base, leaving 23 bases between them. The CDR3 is CASSSHPNRLRGSYEQYF. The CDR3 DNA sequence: TGTGCCAGCAGTTCTCACCCGAACAGGCTCAGAGGGTCCTACGAGCAGTACTTC.

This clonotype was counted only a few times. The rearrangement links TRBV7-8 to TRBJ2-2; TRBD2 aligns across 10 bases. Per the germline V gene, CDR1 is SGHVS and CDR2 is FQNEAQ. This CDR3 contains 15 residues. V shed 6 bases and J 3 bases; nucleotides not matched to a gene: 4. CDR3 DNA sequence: TGTGCCAGCAGAACGCTAGCGGGGGACACCGGGGAGCTGTTTTTT. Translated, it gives CASRTLAGDTGELFF.